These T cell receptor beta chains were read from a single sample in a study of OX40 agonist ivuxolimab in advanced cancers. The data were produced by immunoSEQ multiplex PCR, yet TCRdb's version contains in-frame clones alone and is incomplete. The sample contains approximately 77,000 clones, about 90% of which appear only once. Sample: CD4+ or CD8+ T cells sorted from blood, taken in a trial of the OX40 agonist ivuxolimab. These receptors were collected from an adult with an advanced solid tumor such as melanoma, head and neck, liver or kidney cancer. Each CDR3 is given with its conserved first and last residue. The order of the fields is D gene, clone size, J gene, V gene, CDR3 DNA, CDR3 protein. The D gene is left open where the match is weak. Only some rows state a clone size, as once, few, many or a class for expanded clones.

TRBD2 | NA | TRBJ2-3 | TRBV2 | TGTGCCAGCAGTGATCCGGGACTAGCGCCAAGCACAGATACGCAGTATTTT | CASSDPGLAPSTDTQYF
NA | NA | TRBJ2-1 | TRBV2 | TGTGCCAGAACCCTGGCGGAACCTAGCGCTGGGGGTGAGCAGTTCTTC | CARTLAEPSAGGEQFF
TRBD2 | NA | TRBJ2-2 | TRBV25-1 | TGTGCCAGCAGTGAGCTAGCGGGAGCCACCGGGGAGCTGTTTTTT | CASSELAGATGELFF
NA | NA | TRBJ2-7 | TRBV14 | TGTGCCAGCAGCCAAGCATGGCCCTACGAGCAGTACTTC | CASSQAWPYEQYF
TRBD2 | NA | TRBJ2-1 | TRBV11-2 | TGTGCCAGCAGCTTGAGACGACGGGGACTAGCGGGAGGTAATGAGCAGTTCTTC | CASSLRRRGLAGGNEQFF
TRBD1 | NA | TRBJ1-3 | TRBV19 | TGTGCCAGTAGTAACAGGGGAAGCACTGGAAACACCATATATTTT | CASSNRGSTGNTIYF
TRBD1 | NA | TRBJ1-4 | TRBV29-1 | TGCAGCGTTGAGGCCTTTGGGACAGGGGGTGAAAAACTGTTTTTT | CSVEAFGTGGEKLFF
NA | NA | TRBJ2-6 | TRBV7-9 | TGTGCCAGCAGCTTAGTGCTACGGGACGGGGCCAACGTCCTGACTTTC | CASSLVLRDGANVLTF
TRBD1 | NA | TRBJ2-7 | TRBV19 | TGTGCCAGTAGTATAAGGGACAGGGGCGTCTACGAGCAGTACTTC | CASSIRDRGVYEQYF
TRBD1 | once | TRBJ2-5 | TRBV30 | TGTGCCTGGAGTGTGACAGGGGGACTTGGGACCCAGTACTTC | CAWSVTGGLGTQYF
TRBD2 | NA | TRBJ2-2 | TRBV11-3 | TGTGCCAGCAGCACGACCACGGGAGGGAACGGGGAGCTGTTTTTT | CASSTTTGGNGELFF
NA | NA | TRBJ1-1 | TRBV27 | TGTGCCAGCATCCCCGCCCGGGGTCGGGGCGCCATGAACACTGAAGCTTTCTTT | CASIPARGRGAMNTEAFF
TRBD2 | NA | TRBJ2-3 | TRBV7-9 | TGTGCCAGCAGCTTAGGGACTAGCGGGACAGATACGCAGTATTTT | CASSLGTSGTDTQYF
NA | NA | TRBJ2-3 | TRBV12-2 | TGTGCAAGTCACCTTCTAGCGGCCCTAAGGGTCCCAGATACGCAGTATTTT | CASHLLAALRVPDTQYF
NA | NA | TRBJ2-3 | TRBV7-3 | TGTGCCAGCAGCTTAAATCCGAGGGGAAGCGGGGATACGCAGTATTTT | CASSLNPRGSGDTQYF
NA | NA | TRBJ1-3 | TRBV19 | TGTGCCAGTAGTATCCCAGGGAACTCTGGAAACACCATATATTTT | CASSIPGNSGNTIYF
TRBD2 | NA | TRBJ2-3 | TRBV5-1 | TGCGCCAGCAGCTTTACTACTAGCGGGACCCGAACAGATACGCAGTATTTT | CASSFTTSGTRTDTQYF
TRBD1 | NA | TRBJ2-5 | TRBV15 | TGTGCCACCGACACAGGGGGGGAGACCCAGTACTTC | CATDTGGETQYF
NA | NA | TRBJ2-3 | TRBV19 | TGTGCCAGTAGTGTGGGGACTCTCACGGGGGCAGATACGCAGTATTTT | CASSVGTLTGADTQYF
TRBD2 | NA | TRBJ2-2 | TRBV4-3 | TGCGCCAGCAGCCAAACGGGACTAGCGAACACCGGGGAGCTGTTTTTT | CASSQTGLANTGELFF
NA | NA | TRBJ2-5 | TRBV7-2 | TGTGCCAGCAGCCCTAGGGGAGAGACCCAGTACTTC | CASSPRGETQYF
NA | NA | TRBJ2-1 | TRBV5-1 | TGCGCCAGCAGCTTGGGGACGGGACGGAGCTCCTACAATGAGCAGTTCTTC | CASSLGTGRSSYNEQFF